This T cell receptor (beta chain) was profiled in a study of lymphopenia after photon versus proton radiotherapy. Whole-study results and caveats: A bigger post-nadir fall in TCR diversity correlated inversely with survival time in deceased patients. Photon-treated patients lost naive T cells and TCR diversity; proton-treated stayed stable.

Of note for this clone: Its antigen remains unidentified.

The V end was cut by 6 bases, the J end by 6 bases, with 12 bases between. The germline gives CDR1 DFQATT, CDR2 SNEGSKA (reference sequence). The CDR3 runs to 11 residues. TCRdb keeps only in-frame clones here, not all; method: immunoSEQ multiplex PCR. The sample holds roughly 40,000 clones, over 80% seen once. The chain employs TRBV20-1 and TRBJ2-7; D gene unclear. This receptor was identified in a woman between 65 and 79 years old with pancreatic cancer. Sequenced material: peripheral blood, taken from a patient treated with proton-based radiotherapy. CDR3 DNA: TGCAGTGCACAATCGGACCTCGAGCAGTACTTC. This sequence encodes CSAQSDLEQYF.